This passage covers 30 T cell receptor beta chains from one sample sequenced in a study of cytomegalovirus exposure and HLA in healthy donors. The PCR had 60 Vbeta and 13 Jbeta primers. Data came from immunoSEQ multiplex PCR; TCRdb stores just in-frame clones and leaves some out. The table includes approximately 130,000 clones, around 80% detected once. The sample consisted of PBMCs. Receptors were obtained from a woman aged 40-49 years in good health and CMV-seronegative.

The CDR3 sequence is CASSLLGGVSADTQYF. CDR3 in DNA: TGTGCCAGCAGTTTATTAGGAGGGGTGAGTGCAGATACGCAGTATTTT. The chain has TRBV28 and TRBJ2-3; D perhaps matches TRBD2 (6 bases). From germline, CDR1 is MDHEN and CDR2 SYDVKM. The CDR3 loop spans 16 amino acids. V lost 1 base and J 4 bases, leaving 15 bases between the germline ends.

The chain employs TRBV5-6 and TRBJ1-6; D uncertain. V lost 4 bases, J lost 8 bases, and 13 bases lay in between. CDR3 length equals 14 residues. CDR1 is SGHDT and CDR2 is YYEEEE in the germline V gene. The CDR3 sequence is CASSLGVNDSPLHF. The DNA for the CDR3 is TGTGCCAGCAGCCTGGGCGTCAATGATTCACCCCTCCACTTT.

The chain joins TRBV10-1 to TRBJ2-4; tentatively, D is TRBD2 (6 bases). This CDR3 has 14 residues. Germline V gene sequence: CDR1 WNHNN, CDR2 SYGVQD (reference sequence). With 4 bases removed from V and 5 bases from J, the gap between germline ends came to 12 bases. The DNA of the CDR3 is TGCGCCAGCAGTGGTGGAGGGCCCGAAAACATTCAGTACTTC. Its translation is CASSGGGPENIQYF.

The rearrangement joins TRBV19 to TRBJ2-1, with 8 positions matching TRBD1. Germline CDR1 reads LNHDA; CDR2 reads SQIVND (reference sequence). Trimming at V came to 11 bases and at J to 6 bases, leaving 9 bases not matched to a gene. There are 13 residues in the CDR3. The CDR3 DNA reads TGTGCCGCCTCCGGGACAGGACGCAATGAGCAGTTCTTC. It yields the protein CAASGTGRNEQFF.

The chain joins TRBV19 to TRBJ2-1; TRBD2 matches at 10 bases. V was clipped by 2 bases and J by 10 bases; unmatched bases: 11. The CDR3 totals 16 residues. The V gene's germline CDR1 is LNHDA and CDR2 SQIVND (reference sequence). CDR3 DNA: TGTGCCAGTAGTATAACCCTAGCGGGGGACAGCGGGGAGCAGTTCTTC. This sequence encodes CASSITLAGDSGEQFF.

The CDR3 here is CASAPVGARSYGYTF. CDR3 in DNA: TGTGCCAGCGCGCCTGTGGGGGCGCGAAGCTATGGCTACACCTTC. The rearrangement links TRBV28 to TRBJ1-2; possible D gene TRBD1, 6 bases. V lost 8 bases to trimming and J lost 4 bases, with 20 bases between them. The germline gives CDR1 MDHEN, CDR2 SYDVKM. CDR3 length: 15 amino acids.

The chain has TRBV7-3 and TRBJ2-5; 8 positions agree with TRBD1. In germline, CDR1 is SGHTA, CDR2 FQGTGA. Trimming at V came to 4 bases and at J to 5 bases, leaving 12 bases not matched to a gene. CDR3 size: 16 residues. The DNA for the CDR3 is TGTGCCAGCAGCTCAAAACAACAGGGGGTAGGGGAGACCCAGTACTTC. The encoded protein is CASSSKQQGVGETQYF.

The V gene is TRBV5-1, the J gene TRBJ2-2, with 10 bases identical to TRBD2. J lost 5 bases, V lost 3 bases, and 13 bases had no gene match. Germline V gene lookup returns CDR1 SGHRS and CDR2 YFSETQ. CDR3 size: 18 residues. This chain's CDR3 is CASSSLSQLAGRTGELFF. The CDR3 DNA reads TGCGCCAGCAGCTCTCTAAGCCAACTAGCGGGACGGACCGGGGAGCTGTTTTTT.

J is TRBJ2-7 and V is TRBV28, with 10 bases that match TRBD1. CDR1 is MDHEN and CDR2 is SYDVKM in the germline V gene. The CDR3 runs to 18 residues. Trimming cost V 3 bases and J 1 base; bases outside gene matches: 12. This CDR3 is CASSLPGGLGQGSYEQYF. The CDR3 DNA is TGTGCCAGCAGTTTGCCTGGGGGGTTGGGACAGGGGTCCTACGAGCAGTACTTC.

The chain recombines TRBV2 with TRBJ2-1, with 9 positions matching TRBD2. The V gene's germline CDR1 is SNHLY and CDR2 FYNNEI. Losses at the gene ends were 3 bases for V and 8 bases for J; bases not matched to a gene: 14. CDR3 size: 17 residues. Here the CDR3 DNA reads TGTGCCAGCAGTGAGGGTCCTAGCGGGGCCCTGGGAGATGAGCAGTTCTTC. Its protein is CASSEGPSGALGDEQFF.

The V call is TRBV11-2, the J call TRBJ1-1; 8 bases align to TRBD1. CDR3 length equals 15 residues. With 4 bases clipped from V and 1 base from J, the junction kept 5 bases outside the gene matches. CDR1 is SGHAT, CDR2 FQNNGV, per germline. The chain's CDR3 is CASSSWTGQNTEAFF. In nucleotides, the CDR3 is TGTGCCAGCAGCTCCTGGACAGGGCAGAACACTGAAGCTTTCTTT.

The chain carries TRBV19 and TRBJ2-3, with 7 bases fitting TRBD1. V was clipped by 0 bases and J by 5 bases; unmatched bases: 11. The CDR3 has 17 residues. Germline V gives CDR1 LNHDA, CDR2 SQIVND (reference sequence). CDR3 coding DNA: TGTGCCAGTAGTATAGATCTATCCGGCAGGGGGATAGATACGCAGTATTTT. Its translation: CASSIDLSGRGIDTQYF.

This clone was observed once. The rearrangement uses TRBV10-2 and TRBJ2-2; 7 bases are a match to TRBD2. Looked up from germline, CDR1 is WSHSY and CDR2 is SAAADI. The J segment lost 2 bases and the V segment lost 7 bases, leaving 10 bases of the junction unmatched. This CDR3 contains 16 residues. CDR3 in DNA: TGCGCCAGCACCGAGGTTGGCGGGAGCAACACCGGGGAGCTGTTTTTT. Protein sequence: CASTEVGGSNTGELFF.

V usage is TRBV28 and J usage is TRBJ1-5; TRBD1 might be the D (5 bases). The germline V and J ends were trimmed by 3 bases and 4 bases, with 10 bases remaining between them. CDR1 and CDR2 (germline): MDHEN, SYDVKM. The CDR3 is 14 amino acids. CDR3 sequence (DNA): TGTGCCAGCAGTTTGGAAGGGACTAATCAGCCCCAGCATTTT. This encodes CASSLEGTNQPQHF.

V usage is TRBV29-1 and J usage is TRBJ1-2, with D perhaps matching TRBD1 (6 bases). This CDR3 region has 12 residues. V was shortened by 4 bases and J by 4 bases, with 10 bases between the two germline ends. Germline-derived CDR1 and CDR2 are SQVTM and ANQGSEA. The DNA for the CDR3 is TGCAGCGTTGGTTGGGGGCCCTATGGCTACACCTTC. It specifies CSVGWGPYGYTF.

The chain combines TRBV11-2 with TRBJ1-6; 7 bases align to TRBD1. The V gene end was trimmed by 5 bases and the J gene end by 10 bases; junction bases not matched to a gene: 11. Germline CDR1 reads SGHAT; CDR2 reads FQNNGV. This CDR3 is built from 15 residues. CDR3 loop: CASSRQGDFGSPLHF. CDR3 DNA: TGTGCCAGCAGCCGACAGGGTGATTTCGGATCACCCCTCCACTTT.

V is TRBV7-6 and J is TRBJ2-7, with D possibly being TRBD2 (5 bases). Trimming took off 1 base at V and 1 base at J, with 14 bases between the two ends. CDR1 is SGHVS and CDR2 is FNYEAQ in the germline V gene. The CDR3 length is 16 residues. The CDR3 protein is CASSLVRGPASYEQYF. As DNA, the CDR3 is TGTGCCAGCAGCTTAGTCCGCGGGCCCGCGTCCTACGAGCAGTACTTC.

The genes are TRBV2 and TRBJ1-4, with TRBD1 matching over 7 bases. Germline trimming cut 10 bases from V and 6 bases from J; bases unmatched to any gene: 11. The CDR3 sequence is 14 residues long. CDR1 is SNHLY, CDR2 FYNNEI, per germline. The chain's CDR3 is CAIRQGTGYEKLFF. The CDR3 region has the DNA TGTGCCATCAGACAGGGAACCGGCTATGAAAAACTGTTTTTT.

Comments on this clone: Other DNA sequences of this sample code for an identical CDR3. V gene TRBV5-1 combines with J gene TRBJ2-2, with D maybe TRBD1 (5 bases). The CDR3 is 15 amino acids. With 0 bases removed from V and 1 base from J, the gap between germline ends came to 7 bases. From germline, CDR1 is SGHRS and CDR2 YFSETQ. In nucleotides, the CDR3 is TGCGCCAGCAGCTTGGGGCAGGGGAACACCGGGGAGCTGTTTTTT. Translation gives CASSLGQGNTGELFF. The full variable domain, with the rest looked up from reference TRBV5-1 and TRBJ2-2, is KAGVTQTPRYLIKTRGQQVTLSCSPISGHRSVSWYQQTPGQGLQFLFEYFSETQRNKGNFPGRFSGRQFSNSRSEMNVSTLELGDSALYLCASSLGQGNTGELFFGEGSRLTVL.

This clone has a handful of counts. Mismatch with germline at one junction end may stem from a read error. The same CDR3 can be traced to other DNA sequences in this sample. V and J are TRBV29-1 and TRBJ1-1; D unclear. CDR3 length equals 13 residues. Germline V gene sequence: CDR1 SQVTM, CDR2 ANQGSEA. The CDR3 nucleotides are TGCAGCGTTCAGAAAGAACGTTACACCGAAGCTTTCTTT. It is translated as CSVQKERYTEAFF.

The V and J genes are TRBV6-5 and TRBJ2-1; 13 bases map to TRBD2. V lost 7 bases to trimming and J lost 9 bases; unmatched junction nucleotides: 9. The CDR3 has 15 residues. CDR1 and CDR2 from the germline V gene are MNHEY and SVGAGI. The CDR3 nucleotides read TGTGCCAGCACTCCTACTAGCGGGAGGGCCGGTGAGCAGTTCTTC. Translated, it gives CASTPTSGRAGEQFF.

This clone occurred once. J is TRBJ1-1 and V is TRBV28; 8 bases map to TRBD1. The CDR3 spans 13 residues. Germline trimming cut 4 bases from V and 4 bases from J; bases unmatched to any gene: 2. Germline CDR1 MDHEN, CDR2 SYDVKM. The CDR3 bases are TGTGCCAGCAGTTCTGGACAGGGCACTGAAGCTTTCTTT. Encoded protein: CASSSGQGTEAFF.

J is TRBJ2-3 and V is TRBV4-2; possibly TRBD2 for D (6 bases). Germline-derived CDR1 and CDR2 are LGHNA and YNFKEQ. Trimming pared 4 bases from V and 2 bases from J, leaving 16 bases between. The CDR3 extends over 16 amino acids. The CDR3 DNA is TGTGCCAGCAGCCCCCTCGGGGGAGAGAACACAGATACGCAGTATTTT. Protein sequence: CASSPLGGENTDTQYF.

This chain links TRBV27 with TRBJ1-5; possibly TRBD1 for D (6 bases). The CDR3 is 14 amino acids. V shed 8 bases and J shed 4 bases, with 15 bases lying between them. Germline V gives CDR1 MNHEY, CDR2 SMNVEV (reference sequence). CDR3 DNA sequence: TGTGCCAGCCGCCGCAGGGGTCATAATCAGCCCCAGCATTTT. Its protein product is CASRRRGHNQPQHF.

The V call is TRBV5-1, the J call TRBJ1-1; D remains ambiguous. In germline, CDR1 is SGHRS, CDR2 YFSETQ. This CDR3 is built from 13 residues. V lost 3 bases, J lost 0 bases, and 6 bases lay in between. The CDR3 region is CASSSQMNTEAFF. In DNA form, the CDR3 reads TGCGCCAGCAGCTCCCAGATGAACACTGAAGCTTTCTTT.

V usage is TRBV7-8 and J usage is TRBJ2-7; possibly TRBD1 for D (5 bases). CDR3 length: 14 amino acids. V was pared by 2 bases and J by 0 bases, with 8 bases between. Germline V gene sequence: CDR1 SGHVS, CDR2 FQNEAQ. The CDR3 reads CASSLIQDSYEQYF. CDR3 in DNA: TGTGCCAGCAGCTTAATACAGGACTCCTACGAGCAGTACTTC.

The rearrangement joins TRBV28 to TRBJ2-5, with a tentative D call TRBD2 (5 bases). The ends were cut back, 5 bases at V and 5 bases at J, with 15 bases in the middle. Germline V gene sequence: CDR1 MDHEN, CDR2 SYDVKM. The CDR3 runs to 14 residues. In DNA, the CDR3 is TGTGCCAGCAGTCCGACTATCTCCGGGGAGACCCAGTACTTC. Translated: CASSPTISGETQYF.

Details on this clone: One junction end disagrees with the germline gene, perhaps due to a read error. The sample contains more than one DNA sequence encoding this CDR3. The chain's CDR3 is CSVDQETQYF. In DNA, the CDR3 is TGCAGCGTTGACCAGGAGACCCAGTACTTC. The V gene is TRBV29-1, the J gene TRBJ2-5; D not resolved. Germline loops: CDR1 SQVTM, CDR2 ANQGSEA. This CDR3 contains 10 residues.

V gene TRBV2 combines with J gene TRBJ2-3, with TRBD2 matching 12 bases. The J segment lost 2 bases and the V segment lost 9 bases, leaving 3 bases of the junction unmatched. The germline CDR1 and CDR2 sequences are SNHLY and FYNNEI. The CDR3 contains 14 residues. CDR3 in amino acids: CASRLAGATDTQYF. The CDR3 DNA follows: TGTGCCAGTAGACTAGCGGGAGCCACAGATACGCAGTATTTT.

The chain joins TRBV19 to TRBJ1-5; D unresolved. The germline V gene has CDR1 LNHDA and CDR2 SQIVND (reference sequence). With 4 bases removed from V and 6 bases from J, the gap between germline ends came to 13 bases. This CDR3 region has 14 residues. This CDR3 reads CASSKSSEGQPQHF. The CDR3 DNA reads TGTGCCAGTAGTAAGTCGAGTGAGGGTCAGCCCCAGCATTTT.